This T cell receptor beta chain was identified in a study of early stage breast cancer tumors. Study overall: Most invasive tumors, about 75% of the 16, were ER+/PR+/HER2-. Study outcomes and limitations: Commonly generated sequences made up most enriched TCRB sequences shared between patients. Compared with adjacent normal breast tissue, tumors showed roughly 2.5-fold greater T cell density and higher clonality. Chain pairing and CD4, CD8 or FOXP3 expression were not captured.

Notes on this clone: Its antigen is still unknown.

Sequencing was performed with immunoSEQ multiplex PCR; in TCRdb, only in-frame clones are kept and a portion is missing. The sample contains roughly 58,000 clones, around nine tenths of which appear only once. Sample: blood. This TCR derives from a person between 65 and 79 years old with breast cancer.

The CDR3 protein is CASSRPGQRNTEAFF. CDR3 DNA sequence: TGTGCCAGCAGCCGGCCGGGACAGCGGAACACTGAAGCTTTCTTT. The V and J genes are TRBV7-2 and TRBJ1-1; 7 bases align to TRBD1. Germline lookup yields CDR1 SGHTA and CDR2 FQGNSA. The CDR3 consists of 15 residues. V gave up 5 bases and J gave up 1 base; unmatched junction bases: 7.